The TCR beta chain under discussion was sequenced for a study of CD8+CD57+ T cells in acquired aplastic anemia. For the study at large: CD4+ and CD8+ cells, once sorted, gave DNA averaging about 3 ug.

CDR3 and TCR beta VDJ profiling relied on a genomic DNA template. Each CDR3 protein is one row after TCRdb ran MiXCR on the reads. The profile shows 450,000 to 600,000 distinct CDR3 sequences, less than 35% of them singletons. Whoever was chosen for sequencing had shown CD8+CD57+ cell expansion by flow cytometry. The diagnosis in all patients was severe acquired aplastic anemia. Whole-study results and caveats: Sharing between patients and controls was observed for twenty-nine CD8+ CDR3 sequences. Any difference that existed in CD8+ Simpson's diversity between patients and controls was not significant.

The CDR3 contains 12 residues. Trimming took off 1 base at V and 7 bases at J, with 10 bases between the two ends. Germline CDR1 GTSNPN, CDR2 SVGIG (reference sequence). In regard to this clonotype: Its antigen is not known.

Sequencing was done on a sample of sorted CD4+, CD8+, or CD8+CD57+ T cells (not recorded which) from PBMCs. The chain has TRBV30 and TRBJ1-2, with D possibly matching TRBD1 (6 bases). The receptor's source is a human donor with aplastic anemia. CDR3 DNA: TGTGCCTGGAGTGAAGAAGGGGGTGGCTACACCTTC. This encodes CAWSEEGGGYTF.